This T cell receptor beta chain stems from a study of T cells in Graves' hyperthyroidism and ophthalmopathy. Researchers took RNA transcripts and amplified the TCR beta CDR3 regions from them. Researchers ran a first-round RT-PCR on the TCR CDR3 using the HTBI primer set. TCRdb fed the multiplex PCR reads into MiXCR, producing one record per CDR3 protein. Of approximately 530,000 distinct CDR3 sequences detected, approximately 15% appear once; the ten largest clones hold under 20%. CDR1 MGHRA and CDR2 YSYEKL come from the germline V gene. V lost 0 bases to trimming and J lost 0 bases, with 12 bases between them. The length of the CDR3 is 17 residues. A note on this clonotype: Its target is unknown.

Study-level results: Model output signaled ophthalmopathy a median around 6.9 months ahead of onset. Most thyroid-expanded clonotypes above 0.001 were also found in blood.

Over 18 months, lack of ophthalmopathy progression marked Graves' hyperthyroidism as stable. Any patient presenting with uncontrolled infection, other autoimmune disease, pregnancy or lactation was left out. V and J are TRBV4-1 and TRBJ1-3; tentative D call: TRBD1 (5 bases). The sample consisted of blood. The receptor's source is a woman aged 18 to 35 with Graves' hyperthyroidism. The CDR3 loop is CASSQDWIDSSGNTIYF. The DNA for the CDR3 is TGCGCCAGCAGCCAAGATTGGATCGACAGCTCTGGAAACACCATATATTTT.